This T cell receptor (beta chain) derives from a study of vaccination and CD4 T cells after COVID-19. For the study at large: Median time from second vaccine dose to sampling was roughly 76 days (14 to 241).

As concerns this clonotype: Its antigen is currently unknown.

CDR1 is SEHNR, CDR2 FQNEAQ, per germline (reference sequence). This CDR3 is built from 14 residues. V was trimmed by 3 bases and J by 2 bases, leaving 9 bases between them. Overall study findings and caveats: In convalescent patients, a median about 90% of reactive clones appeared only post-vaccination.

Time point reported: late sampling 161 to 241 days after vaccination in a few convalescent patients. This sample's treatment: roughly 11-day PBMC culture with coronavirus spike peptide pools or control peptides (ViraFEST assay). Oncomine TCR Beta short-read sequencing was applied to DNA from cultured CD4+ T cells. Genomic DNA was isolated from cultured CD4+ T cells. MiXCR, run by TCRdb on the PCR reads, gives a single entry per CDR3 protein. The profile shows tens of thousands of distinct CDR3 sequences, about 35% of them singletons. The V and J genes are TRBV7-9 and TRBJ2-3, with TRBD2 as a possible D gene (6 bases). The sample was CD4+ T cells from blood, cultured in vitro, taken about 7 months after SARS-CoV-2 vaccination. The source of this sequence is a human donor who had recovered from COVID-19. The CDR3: CASSFSGLTDTQYF. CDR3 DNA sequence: TGTGCCAGCAGCTTTAGCGGCCTCACAGATACGCAGTATTTT.